This T cell receptor beta chain was profiled in a study of response to subunit inactivated influenza vaccine. Study-level results: Only a handful of new T cells, the authors suggested, are recruited with each seasonal influenza vaccination.

TCRdb re-derived calls from the RT-PCR reads in MiXCR, one entry per CDR3 protein. The table has under 800,000 distinct CDR3 sequences, approximately 14% seen once. Only a few counts were recorded for this clonotype. What it binds is unknown. V was cut by 6 bases and J by 3 bases, with 15 bases left in between. The germline gives CDR1 MNHEY, CDR2 SVGEGT. This CDR3 has 14 amino acids. The receptor was isolated from a man aged 45-60 years who received an inactivated influenza vaccine. The sample was PBMCs from blood, taken less than 15 days before vaccination. The chain links TRBV6-2 or TRBV6-3 to TRBJ2-7; tentatively, D is TRBD1 (5 bases). CDR3 loop: CASRSGSNNYEQYF. CDR3 coding DNA: TGTGCCAGCAGGTCAGGGTCAAATAACTACGAGCAGTACTTC.